Listed here are 8 T cell receptor beta chains from one sample, sequenced in a study of T cells expressing NK-cell markers. One entry per CDR3 protein, without DNA, is what TCRdb gives after re-calling the 5' RACE reads. The listing records about 410,000 distinct CDR3 sequences. The material sequenced was blood T cells: a sorted CD56 or NKG2C T cell subset, CD4+ or CD8+ T cells, or bulk PBMC T cells (not recorded which). The source of these receptors is a woman aged 50 to 60 in good health.

The chain recombines TRBV29-1 with TRBJ1-4; TCRdb returns TRBD1, unconfirmable since there is no DNA. This CDR3 spans 13 amino acids. Germline V gene sequence: CDR1 SQVTM, CDR2 ANQGSEA. The CDR3 region is CSVGWTVNEKLFF.

The J gene is TRBJ1-1, the V gene TRBV4-2; without DNA, the TCRdb call of TRBD1 cannot be checked. The CDR3 sequence is 12 residues long. Germline lookup yields CDR1 LGHNA and CDR2 YNFKEQ. This CDR3 reads CASSPQGLGAFF.

This chain joins TRBV6-1 and TRBJ1-2; TCRdb returns TRBD1, unconfirmable since there is no DNA. CDR3 size: 12 residues. The V gene's germline CDR1 is MNHNS and CDR2 SASEGT. CDR3 protein: CASTGPPRGYTF.

The chain carries TRBV25-1 and TRBJ2-2; there is no DNA to check the TCRdb D call of TRBD1. This CDR3 is built from 15 residues. Germline V gives CDR1 MGHDK, CDR2 SYGVNS. This CDR3 reads CASKPQSLGIGELFF.

V is TRBV11-3 and J is TRBJ2-2; there is no DNA to check the TCRdb D call of TRBD1. The CDR3 length is 18 residues. CDR1 is SGHNT and CDR2 is YENEEA in the germline V gene. The CDR3 here is CASSLPGQMLSNTGELFF.

V is TRBV27 and J is TRBJ2-3; TCRdb proposes TRBD1, but this gene call is untestable without DNA. The CDR3 is made up of 16 amino acids. From germline, CDR1 is MNHEY and CDR2 SMNVEV (reference sequence). CDR3 amino acids: CASSSRALGRADTQYF.

This sequence joins TRBV7-9 and TRBJ2-1; TCRdb indicates TRBD2, and absent DNA this call remains unverified. This CDR3 contains 19 residues. Germline CDR1 is SEHNR and CDR2 is FQNEAQ (reference sequence). The CDR3 is CASSFFGLAGPSSYNEQFF.

This chain connects TRBV6-2 or TRBV6-3 to TRBJ2-5; TCRdb's D call, TRBD2, is unchecked because there is no DNA. The CDR3 sequence is 15 residues long. The germline V gene encodes CDR1 MNHEY and CDR2 SVGEGT. CDR3 amino acids: CASSPGLSIQEAQYF.